These T cell receptor beta chains were read from a single sample in a study of cytomegalovirus exposure and HLA in healthy donors. Generated by immunoSEQ multiplex PCR, the TCRdb table keeps only in-frame clones and is missing some. The sample has 100,000 to 150,000 clones; roughly 74% are singletons. The specimen was PBMCs. The receptors originated from a woman aged 45-60 years in good health and CMV-seropositive. Each CDR3 is given with its conserved first and last residue. A D gene is named only where the DNA matches it firmly. A row's size may be missing; if present it is once, few, many or a size class.

CDR3aa: CASSSGTVSSYEQYF
CDR3nt: TGCGCCAGCAGCTCTGGCACAGTTTCCTCCTACGAGCAGTACTTC
j_gene: TRBJ2-7
v_gene: TRBV5-1
d_gene: NA
abundance: NA

CDR3aa: CASSFSPNTEAFF
CDR3nt: TGTGCCAGCAGCTTCTCCCCGAACACTGAAGCTTTCTTT
j_gene: TRBJ1-1
v_gene: TRBV7-6
d_gene: NA
abundance: once

CDR3aa: CASSIGGSRLAGLYEQYF
CDR3nt: TGTGCCAGTAGTATAGGCGGGAGCAGACTAGCGGGACTCTACGAGCAGTACTTC
j_gene: TRBJ2-7
v_gene: TRBV19
d_gene: TRBD2
abundance: NA

CDR3aa: CATSRGQEYQETQYF
CDR3nt: TGTGCCACCAGCAGAGGACAGGAGTACCAAGAGACCCAGTACTTC
j_gene: TRBJ2-5
v_gene: TRBV15
d_gene: NA
abundance: NA

CDR3aa: CASSLGDRVEGETQYF
CDR3nt: TGTGCCAGCAGCTTGGGGGACAGGGTTGAAGGAGAGACCCAGTACTTC
j_gene: TRBJ2-5
v_gene: TRBV11-3
d_gene: TRBD1
abundance: NA

CDR3aa: CASSLTSRVNTEAFF
CDR3nt: TGTGCCAGCAGTTTGACGAGCAGGGTGAACACTGAAGCTTTCTTT
j_gene: TRBJ1-1
v_gene: TRBV6-6
d_gene: NA
abundance: NA

CDR3aa: CASSLGAGDSPLHF
CDR3nt: TGCGCCAGCAGCTTGGGGGCAGGGGACTCACCCCTCCACTTT
j_gene: TRBJ1-6
v_gene: TRBV5-1
d_gene: NA
abundance: few

CDR3aa: CASSPQGEPRRYTF
CDR3nt: TGTGCCAGCAGCCCACAGGGGGAGCCTCGTCGCTACACCTTC
j_gene: TRBJ1-2
v_gene: TRBV6-5
d_gene: TRBD1
abundance: NA

CDR3aa: CASSFGQGETQYF
CDR3nt: TGTGCCAGCAGCTTCGGACAGGGAGAGACCCAGTACTTC
j_gene: TRBJ2-5
v_gene: TRBV7-2
d_gene: TRBD1
abundance: NA

CDR3aa: CASRRPAGTGELFF
CDR3nt: TGTGCCAGCAGACGGCCCGCGGGCACCGGGGAGCTGTTTTTT
j_gene: TRBJ2-2
v_gene: TRBV2
d_gene: NA
abundance: once

CDR3aa: CAISEWASHGYTF
CDR3nt: TGTGCCATCAGTGAGTGGGCCTCACATGGCTACACCTTC
j_gene: TRBJ1-2
v_gene: TRBV10-3
d_gene: NA
abundance: NA

CDR3aa: CASSSQGYGYTF
CDR3nt: TGTGCCAGCAGTTCACAGGGGTATGGCTACACCTTC
j_gene: TRBJ1-2
v_gene: TRBV28
d_gene: TRBD1
abundance: NA

CDR3aa: CASSLRGGTDTQYF
CDR3nt: TGTGCCAGCAGCTTGCGGGGGGGTACAGATACGCAGTATTTT
j_gene: TRBJ2-3
v_gene: TRBV5-5
d_gene: TRBD2
abundance: NA

CDR3aa: CASRRGGTSYEQYF
CDR3nt: TGTGCCAGCCGAAGAGGGGGTACCTCCTACGAGCAGTACTTC
j_gene: TRBJ2-7
v_gene: TRBV27
d_gene: NA
abundance: NA

CDR3aa: CASSPTERSSGANVLTF
CDR3nt: TGTGCCAGTAGTCCCACCGAGAGGAGCTCTGGGGCCAACGTCCTGACTTTC
j_gene: TRBJ2-6
v_gene: TRBV19
d_gene: NA
abundance: NA

CDR3aa: CATSAAGDRDEKLFF
CDR3nt: TGTGCCACCAGCGCGGCCGGGGACAGGGATGAAAAACTGTTTTTT
j_gene: TRBJ1-4
v_gene: TRBV15
d_gene: TRBD1
abundance: NA

CDR3aa: CASSLVGVADTQYF
CDR3nt: TGTGCCAGCAGCTTAGTAGGGGTCGCAGATACGCAGTATTTT
j_gene: TRBJ2-3
v_gene: TRBV7-9
d_gene: NA
abundance: NA